This T cell receptor beta chain was recorded in a study of blood T cells in healthy people across ages. With 6 bases clipped from V and 3 bases from J, the junction kept 11 bases outside the gene matches. Per the germline V gene, CDR1 is MNHNS and CDR2 is SASEGT. The CDR3 sequence is 16 residues long. Combining a sample-barcoded 5' primer with a J-beta primer mix, a second PCR ran for roughly 6 to 12 cycles. Unique molecular identifiers of 12 random nucleotides labeled each cDNA. TCRdb passed the 5' RACE reads through MiXCR, listing each CDR3 protein once. The sample lists roughly 800,000 distinct CDR3 sequences, roughly 60% occurring once.

Sequences were obtained from blood. The gene calls are TRBV6-1 and TRBJ1-2, with 9 bases fitting TRBD1. This clonotype was obtained from a young man in good health. In DNA form, the CDR3 reads TGTGCCAGCAGGGACAGGGGCACGGCATTTGACTATGGCTACACCTTC. Its translation: CASRDRGTAFDYGYTF.